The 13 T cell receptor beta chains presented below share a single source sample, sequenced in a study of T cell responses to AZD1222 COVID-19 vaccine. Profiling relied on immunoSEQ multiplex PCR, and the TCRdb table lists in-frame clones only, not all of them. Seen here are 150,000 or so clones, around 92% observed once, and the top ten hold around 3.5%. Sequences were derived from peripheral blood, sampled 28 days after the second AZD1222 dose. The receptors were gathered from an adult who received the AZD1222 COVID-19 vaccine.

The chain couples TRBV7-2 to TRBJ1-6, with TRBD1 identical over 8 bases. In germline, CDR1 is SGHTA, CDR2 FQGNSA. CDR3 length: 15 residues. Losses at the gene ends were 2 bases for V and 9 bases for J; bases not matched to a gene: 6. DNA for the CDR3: TGTGCCAGCAGCTTACGACAGGGGTTGGGTTCACCCCTCCACTTT. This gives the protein CASSLRQGLGSPLHF.

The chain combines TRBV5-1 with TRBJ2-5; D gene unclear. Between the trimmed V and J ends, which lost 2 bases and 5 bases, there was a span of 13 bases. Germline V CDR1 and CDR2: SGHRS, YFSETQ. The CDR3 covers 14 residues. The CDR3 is CASSFGLQGETQYF. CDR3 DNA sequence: TGCGCCAGCAGCTTTGGGTTACAAGGGGAGACCCAGTACTTC.

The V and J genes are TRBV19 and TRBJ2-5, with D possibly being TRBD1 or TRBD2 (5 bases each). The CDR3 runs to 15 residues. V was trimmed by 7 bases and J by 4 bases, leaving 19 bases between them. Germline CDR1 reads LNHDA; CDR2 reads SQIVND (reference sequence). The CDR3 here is CASTPRGFVGETQYF. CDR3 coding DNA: TGTGCCAGTACCCCGAGGGGCTTCGTGGGAGAGACCCAGTACTTC. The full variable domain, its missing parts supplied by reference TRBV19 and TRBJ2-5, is DGGITQSPKYLFRKEGQNVTLSCEQNLNHDAMYWYRQDPGQGLRLIYYSQIVNDFQKGDIAEGYSVSREKKESFPLTVTSAQKNPTAFYLCASTPRGFVGETQYFGPGTRLLVL.

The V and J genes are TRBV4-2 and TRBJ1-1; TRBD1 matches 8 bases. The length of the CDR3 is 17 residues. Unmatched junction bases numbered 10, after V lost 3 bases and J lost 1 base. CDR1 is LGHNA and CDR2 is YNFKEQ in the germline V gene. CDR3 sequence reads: CASSQRDRSKANTEAFF. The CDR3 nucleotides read TGTGCCAGCAGCCAGAGGGACAGGTCGAAAGCGAACACTGAAGCTTTCTTT.

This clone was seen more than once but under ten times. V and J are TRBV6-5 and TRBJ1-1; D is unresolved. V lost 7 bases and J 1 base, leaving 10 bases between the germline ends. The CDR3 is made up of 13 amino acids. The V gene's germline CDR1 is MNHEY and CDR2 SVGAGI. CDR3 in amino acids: CASKVDWNTEAFF. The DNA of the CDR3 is TGTGCCAGCAAGGTAGATTGGAACACTGAAGCTTTCTTT.

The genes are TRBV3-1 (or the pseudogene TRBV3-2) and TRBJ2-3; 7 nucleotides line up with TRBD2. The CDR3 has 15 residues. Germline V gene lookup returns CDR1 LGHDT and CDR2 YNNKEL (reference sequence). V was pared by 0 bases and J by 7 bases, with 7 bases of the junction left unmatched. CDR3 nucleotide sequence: TGTGCCAGCAGCCAAGAACCGAGCGGGATAAATACGCAGTATTTT. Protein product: CASSQEPSGINTQYF.

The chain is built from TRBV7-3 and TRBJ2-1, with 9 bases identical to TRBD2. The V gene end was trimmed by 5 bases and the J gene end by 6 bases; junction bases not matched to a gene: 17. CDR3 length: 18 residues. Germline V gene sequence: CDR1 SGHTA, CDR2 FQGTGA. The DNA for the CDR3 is TGTGCCAGCAGCCGTTACCGGGCAGCGGGAGGTGGGGCCAATGAGCAGTTCTTC. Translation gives CASSRYRAAGGGANEQFF.

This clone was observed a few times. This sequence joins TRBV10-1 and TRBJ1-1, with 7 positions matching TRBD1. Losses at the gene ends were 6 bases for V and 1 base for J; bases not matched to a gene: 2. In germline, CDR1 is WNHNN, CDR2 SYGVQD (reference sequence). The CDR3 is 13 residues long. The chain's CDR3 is CASRGTANTEAFF. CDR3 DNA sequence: TGCGCCAGCAGGGGGACAGCGAACACTGAAGCTTTCTTT.

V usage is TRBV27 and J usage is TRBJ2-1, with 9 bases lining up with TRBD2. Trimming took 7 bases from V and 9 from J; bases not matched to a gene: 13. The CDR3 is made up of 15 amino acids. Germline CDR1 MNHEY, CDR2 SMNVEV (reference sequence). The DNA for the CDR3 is TGTGCCAGCACCGTAGCTCCGGGACTAGCTTTTGAGCAGTTCTTC. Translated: CASTVAPGLAFEQFF.

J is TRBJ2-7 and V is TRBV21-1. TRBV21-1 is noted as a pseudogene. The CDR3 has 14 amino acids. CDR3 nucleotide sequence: TGTGCCAGCAGCAATAGACCTGTCTCCTACGAGCAGTACTTC. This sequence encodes CASSNRPVSYEQYF.

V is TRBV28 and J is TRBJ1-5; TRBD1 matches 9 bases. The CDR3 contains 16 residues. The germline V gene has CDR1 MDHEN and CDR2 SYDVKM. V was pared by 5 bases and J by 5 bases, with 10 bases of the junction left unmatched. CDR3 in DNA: TGTGCCAGCAGTGTGCCAACACAGGGGGCTCATCAGCCCCAGCATTTT. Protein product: CASSVPTQGAHQPQHF.

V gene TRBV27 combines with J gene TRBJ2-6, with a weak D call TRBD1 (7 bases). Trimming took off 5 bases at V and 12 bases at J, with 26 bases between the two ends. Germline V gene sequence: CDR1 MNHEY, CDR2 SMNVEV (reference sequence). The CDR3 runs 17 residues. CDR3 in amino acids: CASSPLEGARGSPVLTF. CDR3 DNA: TGTGCCAGCAGTCCCCTGGAGGGGGCAAGGGGTTCCCCCGTCCTGACTTTC.

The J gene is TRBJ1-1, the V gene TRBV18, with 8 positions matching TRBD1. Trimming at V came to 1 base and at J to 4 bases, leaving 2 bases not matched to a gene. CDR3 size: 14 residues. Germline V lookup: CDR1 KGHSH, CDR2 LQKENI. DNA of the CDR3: TGTGCCAGCTCACCACGACAGGGGAGCACTGAAGCTTTCTTT. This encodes CASSPRQGSTEAFF.